This T cell receptor (beta chain) was identified during a study of identical twins (dated by TCRdb to about 2016). With respect to the entire study: To test whether fetal clonotypes persist, the study used deep sequencing on TCR alpha and beta repertoires from monozygotic twins, unrelated adults of various ages, and cord blood. Replicate twin experiments were performed at different times using different library preparation protocols to rule out contamination. Summary of the overall study and its limitations: In beta out-of-frame sequences, excess twin sharing was weaker, because having fewer shared sequences lowered the signal-to-noise ratio. In monozygotic twins, out-of-frame TCR alpha sharing was systematically underestimated by recombination models, although the models agreed with sharing between unrelated individuals. Zero-insertion analyses could be partly confounded by invariant T cells such as MAIT and iNKT, though diverse VJ usage argued against such confounding for most clonotypes. Because the same donors could not be followed over many years, the conclusions depended on cross-sectional statistical analysis. Out-of-frame TCR alpha sequences shared between twins showed an excess of low generation-probability sequences compared with coincidental sharing between unrelated individuals. Abundant cord blood beta clonotypes carried fewer insertions; young adult naive repertoires showed a weaker similar trend, while memory repertoires showed none.

Libraries came from 5' RACE. Data came from an Illumina HiSeq 2000. Template switching added a universal primer binding site, and the final cDNA carried a unique molecular identifier that allowed TCR cDNA molecules to be counted accurately. Specific primers in the conserved constant-segment region were used to synthesize first-strand cDNA for the TCR alpha and beta chains. To control for contamination, each cDNA library was double barcoded with a SMART-Mk sample barcode plus Illumina barcodes. Two successive PCR steps introduced TruSeq adapter sequences along with Illumina sample barcodes. The TCR alpha and beta cDNA libraries were sequenced on the Illumina HiSeq platform using custom primers. On the authors' methods: Raw reads were processed with MiGEC to extract unique molecular identifiers, and MiXCR was used to determine CDR3 positions. For each individual, recombination models were inferred using an EM algorithm with the repgenHMM and IGoR tools. The analysis of shared clonotypes was done with the tcR package in R, with sharing normalized by the product of cloneset sizes. To study raw recombination free of thymic and clonal selection effects, out-of-frame nonproductive sequences were analyzed. Through fastp at Q25 and MiXCR, TCRdb rebuilt clones from the public reads, retaining in-frame beta chains. Entries that share a CDR3 protein sequence are merged under the most common genes and DNA. The V and J calls shown here were made by TCRdb, not taken from the authors' results. Across this sample there are about 530,000 distinct CDR3 sequences, with around 24% seen only once. Of the sample, about 0.48% falls within the top ten clones.

Every donor was a healthy Caucasian. The twin cohort consisted of three pairs of female monozygotic twins, all aged roughly 18 to 29 years. Positive isolation kits from Invitrogen were used to isolate the CD4+ and CD8+ T cell populations. In its sample, this clonotype was seen a few times. The clone's antigen remains unknown. Per-base quality was not reported, and no clone a single base away is much larger than it. The germline V gene provides CDR1 SQVTM and CDR2 ANQGSEA. Including cysteine and phenylalanine, the CDR3 has 11 amino acids. Of all the DNA, just the CDR3 is kept, 33 bases in frame from base 1. V loses 3 bases of germline sequence and J loses 4 bases, and the interval between the two ends is 6 bases. These data are also associated with another study on yellow fever vaccine responses in identical twins. The second investigation adds: According to the authors, the vaccine-induced T cell response in identical twins seemed to be partly convergent and partly specific to each individual. The study precisely tracked vaccine-responding T cell clones in identical twins.

The sequencing sample was made of CD4+ T cells sorted from blood. This clonotype was sampled from a woman in her late teens or twenties in good health. Recombination joined TRBV29-1 with TRBJ1-2; TRBD1 might be the D gene, on 6 matching bases. The CDR3: CSVETGYGYTF. The nucleotides are TGCAGCGTTGAGACAGGCTATGGCTACACCTTC.